This T cell receptor (beta chain) derives from a study of T cell clonotyping in hematopoietic cell transplantation. Study findings and constraints: After transplant, recipient diversity fell while pathologically expanded clonotypes grew through day 180. Cells were unsorted, so CD4 and CD8 contributions were not separated. Few recipient clonotypes overlapped donors; over 95% were de novo at given depth. Broader posttransplant TCR repertoire diversity was predicted by graft donor and pretransplant recipient Inverse Simpson Index values.

Notes on this clone: The target antigen is unknown.

TCRdb keeps only in-frame clones here, not all; method: immunoSEQ multiplex PCR. The sample has 65,000 to 75,000 clones; 85% to 95% are singletons. The CDR3 contains 12 residues. The V end was cut by 4 bases, the J end by 7 bases, with 8 bases between. Per the germline V gene, CDR1 is MNHEY and CDR2 is SMNVEV (reference sequence). The chain links TRBV27 to TRBJ2-1, with D tentatively TRBD2 (5 bases). Sequenced input: peripheral blood mononuclear cells. The receptor was derived from a man aged 45-60 years in good health. Some clones in this sample may be carry-over from other donors' samples. CDR3 in amino acids: CASSWTGNEQFF. The CDR3 coding sequence is TGTGCCAGCAGTTGGACGGGGAATGAGCAGTTCTTC.